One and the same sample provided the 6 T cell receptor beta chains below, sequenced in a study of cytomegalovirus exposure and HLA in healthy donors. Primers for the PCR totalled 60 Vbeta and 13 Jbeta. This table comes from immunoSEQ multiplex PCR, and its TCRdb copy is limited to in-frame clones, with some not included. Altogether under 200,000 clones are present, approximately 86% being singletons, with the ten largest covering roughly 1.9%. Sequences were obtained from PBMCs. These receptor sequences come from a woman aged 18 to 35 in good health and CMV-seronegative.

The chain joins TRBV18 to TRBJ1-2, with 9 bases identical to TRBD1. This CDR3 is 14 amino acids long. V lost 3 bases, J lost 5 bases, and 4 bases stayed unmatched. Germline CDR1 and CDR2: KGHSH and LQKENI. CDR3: CASSPWTGEYGYTF. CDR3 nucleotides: TGTGCCAGCTCACCCTGGACAGGGGAATATGGCTACACCTTC.

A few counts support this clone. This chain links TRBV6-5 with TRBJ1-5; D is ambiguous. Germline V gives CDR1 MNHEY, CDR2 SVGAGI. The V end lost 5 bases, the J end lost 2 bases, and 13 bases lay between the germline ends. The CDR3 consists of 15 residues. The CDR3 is CASSQTDGGNQPQHF. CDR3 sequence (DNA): TGTGCCAGCAGTCAGACTGACGGAGGCAATCAGCCCCAGCATTTT.

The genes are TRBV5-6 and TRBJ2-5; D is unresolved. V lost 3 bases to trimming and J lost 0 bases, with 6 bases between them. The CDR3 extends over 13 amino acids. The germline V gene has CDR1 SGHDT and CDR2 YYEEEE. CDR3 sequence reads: CASSSPDQETQYF. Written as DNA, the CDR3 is TGTGCCAGCAGCTCCCCTGACCAAGAGACCCAGTACTTC.

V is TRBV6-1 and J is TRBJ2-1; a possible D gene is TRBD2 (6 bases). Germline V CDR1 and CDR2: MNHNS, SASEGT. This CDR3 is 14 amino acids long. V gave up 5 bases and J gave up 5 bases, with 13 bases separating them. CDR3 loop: CASSLGLPDNEQFF. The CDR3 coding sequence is TGTGCCAGCAGTTTGGGACTCCCGGACAATGAGCAGTTCTTC.

The CDR3 here is CASSFKGTSGGRNYEQYF. CDR3 DNA: TGTGCCAGCAGCTTTAAGGGGACTAGCGGGGGAAGAAACTACGAGCAGTACTTC. The chain couples TRBV7-9 to TRBJ2-7; 14 nucleotides line up with TRBD2. V shed 3 bases, J shed 3 bases, and the junction held 10 bases outside the gene matches. From germline, CDR1 is SEHNR and CDR2 FQNEAQ (reference sequence). CDR3 length equals 18 residues.

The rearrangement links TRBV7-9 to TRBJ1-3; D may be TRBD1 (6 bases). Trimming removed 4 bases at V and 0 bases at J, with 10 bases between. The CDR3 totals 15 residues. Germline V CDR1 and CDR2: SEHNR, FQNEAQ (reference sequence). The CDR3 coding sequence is TGTGCCAGCAGCTCCCCGACAGGCTCTGGAAACACCATATATTTT. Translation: CASSSPTGSGNTIYF.